This is a list of T cell receptor beta chains from one sample in a study of regulatory T cells in long-lasting Graves disease. One entry per CDR3 protein results from TCRdb running MiXCR on the multiplex PCR reads. The sample yields some 220,000 distinct CDR3 sequences, roughly 20% seen once. These sequences were also reported in another study, on T cells in Graves' hyperthyroidism and ophthalmopathy.

The specimen was peripheral blood mononuclear cells (PBMCs), collected at new diagnosis, from a patient treated with antithyroid drugs. These receptors originate from a young woman with Graves disease. CDR3s include the opening cysteine and the closing phenylalanine or tryptophan. The D gene is left open where the match is weak. Not all rows give a size; the values are once, few, many and, for expanded clones, a class.

d_gene | j_gene | v_gene | abundance | CDR3aa | CDR3nt
TRBD2 | TRBJ2-7 | TRBV2 | many | CASSGEGYEQYF | TGTGCCAGCAGTGGGGAGGGATACGAGCAGTACTTC
NA | TRBJ1-2 | TRBV24-1 | many | CATSDSVTALGYTF | TGTGCCACCAGTGATTCGGTGACGGCTCTAGGCTACACCTTC
NA | TRBJ1-1 | TRBV30 | many | CAWSVRSTEAFF | TGTGCCTGGAGTGTAAGGAGTACTGAAGCTTTCTTT
TRBD2 | TRBJ2-1 | TRBV9 | many | CASSDTPGLAGVEQFF | TGTGCCAGCAGCGACACACCGGGACTAGCGGGTGTTGAGCAGTTCTTC
NA | TRBJ2-1 | TRBV28 | many | CASSVAVNEQFF | TGTGCCAGCAGTGTAGCGGTAAATGAGCAGTTCTTC
TRBD2 | TRBJ2-1 | TRBV12-3/TRBV12-4 | many | CASSSPGGIVLGEQFF | TGTGCCAGCAGTTCCCCGGGGGGGATTGTCCTAGGTGAGCAGTTCTTC
NA | TRBJ1-5 | TRBV18 | many | CASSPTQGVNQPQHF | TGTGCCAGCTCACCTACCCAGGGAGTGAATCAGCCCCAGCATTTT
NA | TRBJ1-3 | TRBV20-1 | many | CSASGSNTIYF | TGCAGTGCTAGCGGTTCGAACACCATATATTTT
NA | TRBJ1-6 | TRBV11-3 | NA | CASSFGLDSPLHF | TGTGCCAGCAGCTTCGGCCTGGATTCACCCCTCCACTTT
TRBD1 | TRBJ1-6 | TRBV28 | NA | CASRLPGQYSPLHF | TGTGCCAGCAGGTTACCGGGACAGTATTCACCCCTCCACTTT
TRBD2 | TRBJ2-2 | TRBV7-3 | many | CASSFFRLAAGELFF | TGTGCCAGCAGCTTTTTTCGACTAGCGGCCGGGGAGCTGTTTTTT
NA | TRBJ1-1 | TRBV5-6 | few | CASSLVGDTTEAFF | TGTGCCAGCAGCTTGGTCGGCGACACCACTGAAGCTTTCTTT
TRBD1 | TRBJ1-2 | TRBV30 | many | CAWSLDRGEGYTF | TGTGCCTGGAGTTTGGACAGGGGAGAAGGCTACACCTTC
TRBD2 | TRBJ2-1 | TRBV20-1 | many | CSAGGLKRNNEQFF | TGCAGTGCTGGGGGACTAAAGCGGAACAATGAGCAGTTCTTC
TRBD1 | TRBJ2-7 | TRBV6-5 | few | CASSLLDRSSYEQYF | TGTGCCAGCAGTTTATTGGACAGGAGCTCCTACGAGCAGTACTTC
TRBD1 | TRBJ1-6 | TRBV5-5 | many | CASSLDRDRSRSPLHF | TGTGCCAGCAGCTTGGACAGGGACAGGTCCCGCTCACCCCTCCACTTT
NA | TRBJ1-3 | TRBV5-6 | many | CASSPIIGSGNTIYF | TGTGCCAGCAGCCCCATTATCGGATCTGGAAACACCATATATTTT
TRBD1 | TRBJ2-7 | TRBV2 | many | CASRQGPSYEQYF | TGTGCCAGCAGACAGGGGCCCTCCTACGAGCAGTACTTC
NA | TRBJ2-1 | TRBV7-2 | many | CAEERGEMVFF | TGTGCCGAGGAAAGGGGGGAAATGGTGTTCTTC
NA | TRBJ2-2 | TRBV2 | many | CASSEAGRSNTGELFF | TGTGCCAGCAGTGAAGCGGGCAGGTCGAACACCGGGGAGCTGTTTTTT
NA | TRBJ2-2 | TRBV9 | many | CASSLRSSTGELFF | TGTGCCAGCAGCTTACGGAGTAGCACCGGGGAGCTGTTTTTT
TRBD1 | TRBJ1-1 | TRBV29-1 | few | CSVVGTGYTEAFF | TGCAGCGTAGTCGGGACAGGCTACACTGAAGCTTTCTTT
NA | TRBJ1-4 | TRBV5-1 | NA | CASSSQGAANEKLFF | TGCGCCAGCAGCTCCCAGGGAGCAGCTAATGAAAAACTGTTTTTT
NA | TRBJ2-3 | TRBV9 | NA | CASSVEAGLDTQYF | TGTGCCAGCAGCGTAGAGGCGGGCCTGGATACGCAGTATTTT
TRBD2 | TRBJ2-7 | TRBV6-4 | many | CASSDAPSGTTEQYF | TGTGCCAGCAGTGATGCTCCTAGCGGGACAACGGAGCAGTACTTC
TRBD1 | TRBJ2-7 | TRBV12-5 | many | CASGPGTGRHEQYF | TGTGCTAGTGGTCCCGGGACAGGGCGCCACGAGCAGTACTTC
NA | TRBJ2-7 | TRBV6-1 | many | CASKGTTYEQYF | TGTGCTAGCAAAGGGACAACCTACGAGCAGTACTTC
NA | TRBJ2-7 | TRBV2 | NA | CASTGGTDPSSYEQYF | TGTGCCAGCACCGGAGGGACAGACCCTAGCTCCTACGAGCAGTACTTC
TRBD1 | TRBJ2-1 | TRBV7-2 | many | CASSRDRALGEEFF | TGTGCCAGCAGCCGGGACAGGGCACTTGGGGAAGAGTTCTTC
TRBD1 | TRBJ1-1 | TRBV10-2 | few | CASRDPPGQGSRNTEAFF | TGCGCCAGCAGAGATCCCCCGGGACAGGGGTCCCGGAACACTGAAGCTTTCTTT
TRBD1 | TRBJ1-5 | TRBV6-1 | many | CASSREGAYQPQHF | TGTGCCAGCAGTAGAGAGGGGGCCTATCAGCCCCAGCATTTT
TRBD1 | TRBJ1-6 | TRBV27 | many | CASRPTGPYSPLHF | TGTGCCAGCAGACCGACAGGGCCGTACTCACCCCTCCACTTT
NA | TRBJ2-1 | TRBV12-3/TRBV12-4 | NA | CAVLLGALEQFF | TGTGCCGTACTGCTGGGGGCGCTTGAGCAGTTCTTC
NA | TRBJ1-5 | TRBV28 | many | CASSPAGSNQPQHF | TGTGCCAGCAGCCCGGCAGGGAGCAATCAGCCCCAGCATTTT
NA | TRBJ1-1 | TRBV14 | once | CASRGGFSEAFF | TGTGCCAGCCGGGGAGGGTTTAGTGAAGCTTTCTTT
NA | TRBJ2-2 | TRBV30 | NA | CAWLGRSDTGELFF | TGTGCCTGGTTAGGGCGGAGCGACACCGGGGAGCTGTTTTTT
NA | TRBJ2-7 | TRBV30 | once | CAWSAGSRYEQYF | TGTGCCTGGAGTGCGGGGTCCCGCTACGAGCAGTACTTC
TRBD1 | TRBJ1-4 | TRBV7-8 | many | CASSFRDRGYGEKLFF | TGTGCCAGCAGCTTCCGGGACAGGGGTTACGGTGAAAAACTGTTTTTT
NA | TRBJ1-4 | TRBV6-1 | many | CASSRQAREKLFF | TGTGCCAGCTCAAGACAGGCTCGTGAAAAACTGTTTTTT
TRBD2 | TRBJ2-7 | TRBV28 | many | CASSHGLAGISYEQYF | TGTGCCAGCAGTCACGGACTAGCGGGGATCTCCTACGAGCAGTACTTC
NA | TRBJ1-5 | TRBV5-5 | NA | CASSLSGGRSNQPQHF | TGTGCCAGCAGCTTGTCGGGGGGCAGGAGCAATCAGCCCCAGCATTTT
NA | TRBJ2-2 | TRBV7-2 | many | CASSFRRLENTGELFF | TGTGCCAGCAGCTTTCGCAGACTAGAAAACACCGGGGAGCTGTTTTTT
NA | TRBJ2-7 | TRBV28 | many | CASSFQASGFTYEQYF | TGTGCCAGCAGTTTTCAGGCTTCGGGGTTCACCTACGAGCAGTACTTC
TRBD2 | TRBJ2-1 | TRBV11-2 | few | CASSLGSGSYEQFF | TGTGCCAGCAGCTTAGGTAGCGGGAGCTATGAGCAGTTCTTC
TRBD1 | TRBJ2-1 | TRBV6-2/TRBV6-3 | once | CASSYAGPAGGWGNEQFF | TGTGCCAGCAGTTACGCCGGCCCAGCAGGGGGCTGGGGCAATGAGCAGTTCTTC
NA | TRBJ1-4 | TRBV27 | NA | CASSSWTLGEKLFF | TGTGCCAGCAGTTCTTGGACCTTGGGTGAAAAACTGTTTTTT
NA | TRBJ2-3 | TRBV28 | many | CASSFSSPSTQYF | TGTGCCAGCAGTTTCAGCTCCCCAAGTACGCAGTATTTT
NA | TRBJ1-1 | TRBV7-9 | many | CASTRSGQGNTEAFF | TGTGCCAGTACAAGGTCTGGGCAGGGGAACACTGAAGCTTTCTTT
TRBD1 | TRBJ2-1 | TRBV27 | NA | CASSRDRDTYNEQFF | TGTGCCAGCAGCCGGGACAGGGACACCTACAATGAGCAGTTCTTC
NA | TRBJ2-5 | TRBV4-1 | NA | CASSQRNLQETQYF | TGCGCCAGCAGCCAGAGGAATCTACAAGAGACCCAGTACTTC